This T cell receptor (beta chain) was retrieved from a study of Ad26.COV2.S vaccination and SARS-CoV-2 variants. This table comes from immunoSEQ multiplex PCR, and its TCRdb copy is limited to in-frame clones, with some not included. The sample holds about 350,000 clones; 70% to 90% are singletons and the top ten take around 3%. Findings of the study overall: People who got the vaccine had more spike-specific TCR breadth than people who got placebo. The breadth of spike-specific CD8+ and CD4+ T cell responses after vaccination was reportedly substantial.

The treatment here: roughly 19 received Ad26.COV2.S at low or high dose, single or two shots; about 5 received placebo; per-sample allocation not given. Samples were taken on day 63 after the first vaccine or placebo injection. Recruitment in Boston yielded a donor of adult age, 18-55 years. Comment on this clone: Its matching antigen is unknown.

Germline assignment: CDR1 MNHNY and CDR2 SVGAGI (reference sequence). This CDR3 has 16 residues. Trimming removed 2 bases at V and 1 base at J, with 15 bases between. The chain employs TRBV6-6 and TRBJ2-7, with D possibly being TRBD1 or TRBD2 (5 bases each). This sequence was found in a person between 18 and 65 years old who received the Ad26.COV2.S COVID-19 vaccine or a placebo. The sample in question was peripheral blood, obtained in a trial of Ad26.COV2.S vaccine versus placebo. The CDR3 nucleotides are TGTGCCAGCAGTTACACGTGGCAGGGAGAGTCCTACGAGCAGTACTTC. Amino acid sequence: CASSYTWQGESYEQYF.